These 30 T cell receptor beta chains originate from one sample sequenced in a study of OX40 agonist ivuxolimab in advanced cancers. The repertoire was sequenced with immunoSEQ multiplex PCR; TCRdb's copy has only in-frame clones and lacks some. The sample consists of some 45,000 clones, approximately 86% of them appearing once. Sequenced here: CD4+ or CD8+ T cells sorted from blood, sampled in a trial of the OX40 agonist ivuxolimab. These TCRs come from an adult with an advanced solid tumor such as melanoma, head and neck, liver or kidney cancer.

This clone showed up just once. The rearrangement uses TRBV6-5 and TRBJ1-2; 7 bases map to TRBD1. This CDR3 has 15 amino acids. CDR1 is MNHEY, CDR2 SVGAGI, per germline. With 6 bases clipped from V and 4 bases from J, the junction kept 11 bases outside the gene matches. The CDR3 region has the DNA TGTGCCAGCAGCCGTGGGACAGCCCAATTCTATGGCTACACCTTC. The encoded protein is CASSRGTAQFYGYTF.

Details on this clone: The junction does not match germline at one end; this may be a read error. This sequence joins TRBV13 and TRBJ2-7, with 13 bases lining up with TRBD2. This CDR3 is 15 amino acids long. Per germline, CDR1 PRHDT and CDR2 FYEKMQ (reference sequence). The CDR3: CASSLGTSGAYEQYF. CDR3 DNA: TGCGCCAGCAGCCTTGGGACTAGCGGGGCCTACGAGCAGTACTTC.

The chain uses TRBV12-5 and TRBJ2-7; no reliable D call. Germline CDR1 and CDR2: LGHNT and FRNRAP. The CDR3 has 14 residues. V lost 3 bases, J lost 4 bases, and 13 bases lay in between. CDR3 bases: TGTGCTAGTGGTTTAAGTCAGGTGAAATACGAGCAGTACTTC. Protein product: CASGLSQVKYEQYF.

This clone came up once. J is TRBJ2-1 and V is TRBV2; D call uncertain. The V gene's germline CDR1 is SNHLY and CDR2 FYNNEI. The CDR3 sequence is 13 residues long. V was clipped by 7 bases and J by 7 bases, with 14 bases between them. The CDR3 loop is CASIHDGSNEQFF. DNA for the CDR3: TGTGCCAGCATCCACGACGGCTCGAATGAGCAGTTCTTC.

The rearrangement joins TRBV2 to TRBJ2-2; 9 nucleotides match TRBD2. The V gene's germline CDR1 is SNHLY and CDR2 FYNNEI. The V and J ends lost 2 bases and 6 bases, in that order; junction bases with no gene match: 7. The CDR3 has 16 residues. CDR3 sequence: CASSETGGGAPGELFF. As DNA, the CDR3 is TGTGCCAGCAGTGAAACCGGCGGGGGGGCCCCCGGGGAGCTGTTTTTT. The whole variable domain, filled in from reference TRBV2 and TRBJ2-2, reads EPEVTQTPSHQVTQMGQEVILRCVPISNHLYFYWYRQILGQKVEFLVSFYNNEISEKSEIFDDQFSVERPDGSNFTLKIRSTKLEDSAMYFCASSETGGGAPGELFFGEGSRLTVL.

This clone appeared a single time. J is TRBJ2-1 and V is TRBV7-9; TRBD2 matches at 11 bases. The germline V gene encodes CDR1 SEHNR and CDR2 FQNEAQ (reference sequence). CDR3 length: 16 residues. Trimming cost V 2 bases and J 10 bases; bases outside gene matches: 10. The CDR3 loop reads CASSLPLSGRAREQFF. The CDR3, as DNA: TGTGCCAGCAGCTTACCCCTTAGCGGGAGGGCCAGGGAGCAGTTCTTC.

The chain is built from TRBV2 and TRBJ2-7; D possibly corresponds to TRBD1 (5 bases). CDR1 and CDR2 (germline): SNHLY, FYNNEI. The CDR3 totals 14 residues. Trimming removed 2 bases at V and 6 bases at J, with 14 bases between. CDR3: CASSEQGSPREQYF. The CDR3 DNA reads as TGTGCCAGCAGTGAACAGGGCTCACCCCGCGAGCAGTACTTC.

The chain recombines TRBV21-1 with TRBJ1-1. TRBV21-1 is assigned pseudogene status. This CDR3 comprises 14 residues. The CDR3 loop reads CASRVVSLNTEAFF. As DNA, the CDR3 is TGTGCCAGCAGAGTCGTTTCGTTGAACACTGAAGCTTTCTTT.

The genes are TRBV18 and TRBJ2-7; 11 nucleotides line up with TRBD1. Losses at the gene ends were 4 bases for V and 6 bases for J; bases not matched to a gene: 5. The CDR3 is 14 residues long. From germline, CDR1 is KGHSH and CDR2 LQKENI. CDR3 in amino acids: CASSLGQGAVEQYF. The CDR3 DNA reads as TGTGCCAGCTCACTTGGACAGGGGGCTGTCGAGCAGTACTTC.

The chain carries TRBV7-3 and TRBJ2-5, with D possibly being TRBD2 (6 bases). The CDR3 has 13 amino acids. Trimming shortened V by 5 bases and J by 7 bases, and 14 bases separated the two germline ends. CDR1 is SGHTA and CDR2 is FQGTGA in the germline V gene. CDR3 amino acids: CASSPEEGGTQYF. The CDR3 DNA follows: TGTGCCAGCAGCCCGGAGGAGGGAGGGACCCAGTACTTC.

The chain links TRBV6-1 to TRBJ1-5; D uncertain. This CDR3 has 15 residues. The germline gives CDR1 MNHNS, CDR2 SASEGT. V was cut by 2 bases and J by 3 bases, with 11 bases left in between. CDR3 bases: TGTGCCAGCAGTGAATCAGGTCGAGTCAATCAGCCCCAGCATTTT. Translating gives CASSESGRVNQPQHF.

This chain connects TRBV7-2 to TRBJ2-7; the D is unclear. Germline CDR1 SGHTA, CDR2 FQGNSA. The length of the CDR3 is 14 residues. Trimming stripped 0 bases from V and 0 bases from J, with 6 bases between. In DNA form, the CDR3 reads TGTGCCAGCAGCTTAGCAGGTAGCTCCTACGAGCAGTACTTC. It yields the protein CASSLAGSSYEQYF.

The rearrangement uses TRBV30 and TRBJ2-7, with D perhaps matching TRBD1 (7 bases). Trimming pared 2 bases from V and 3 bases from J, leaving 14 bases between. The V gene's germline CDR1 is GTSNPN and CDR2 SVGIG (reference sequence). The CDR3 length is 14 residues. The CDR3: CAWSITGEDYEQYF. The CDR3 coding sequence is TGTGCCTGGAGTATTACAGGGGAGGACTACGAGCAGTACTTC. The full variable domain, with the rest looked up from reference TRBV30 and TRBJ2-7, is SQTIHQWPATLVQPVGSPLSLECTVEGTSNPNLYWYRQAAGRGLQLLFYSVGIGQISSEVPQNLSASRPQDRQFILSSKKLLLSDSGFYLCAWSITGEDYEQYFGPGTRLTVT.

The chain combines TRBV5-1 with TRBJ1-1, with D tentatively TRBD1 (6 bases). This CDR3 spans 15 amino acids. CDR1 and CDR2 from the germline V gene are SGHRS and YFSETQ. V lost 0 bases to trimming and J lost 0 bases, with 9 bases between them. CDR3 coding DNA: TGCGCCAGCAGCTTGGATCAGGGGATGAACACTGAAGCTTTCTTT. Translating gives CASSLDQGMNTEAFF.

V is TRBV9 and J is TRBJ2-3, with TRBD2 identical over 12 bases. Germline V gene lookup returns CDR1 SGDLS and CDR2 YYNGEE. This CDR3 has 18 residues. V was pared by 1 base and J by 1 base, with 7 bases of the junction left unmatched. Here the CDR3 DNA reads TGTGCCAGCAGCGTAACTAGCGGGGGGCCCCCTCGCACAGATACGCAGTATTTT. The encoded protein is CASSVTSGGPPRTDTQYF. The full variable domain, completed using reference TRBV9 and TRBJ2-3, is DSGVTQTPKHLITATGQRVTLRCSPRSGDLSVYWYQQSLDQGLQFLIQYYNGEERAKGNILERFSAQQFPDLHSELNLSSLELGDSALYFCASSVTSGGPPRTDTQYFGPGTRLTVL.

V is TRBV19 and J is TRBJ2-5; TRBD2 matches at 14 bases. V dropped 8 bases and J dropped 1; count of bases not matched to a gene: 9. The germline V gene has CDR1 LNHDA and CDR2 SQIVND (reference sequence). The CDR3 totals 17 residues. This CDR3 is CASRSRLAGGPQETQYF. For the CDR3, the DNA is TGTGCCAGTCGCTCCCGACTAGCGGGAGGGCCCCAAGAGACCCAGTACTTC.

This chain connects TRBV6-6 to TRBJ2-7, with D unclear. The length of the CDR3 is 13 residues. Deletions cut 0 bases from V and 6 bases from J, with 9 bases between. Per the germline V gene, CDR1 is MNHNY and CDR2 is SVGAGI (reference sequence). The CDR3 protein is CASSYSRGREQYF. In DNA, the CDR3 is TGTGCCAGCAGTTACTCACGAGGCCGCGAGCAGTACTTC.

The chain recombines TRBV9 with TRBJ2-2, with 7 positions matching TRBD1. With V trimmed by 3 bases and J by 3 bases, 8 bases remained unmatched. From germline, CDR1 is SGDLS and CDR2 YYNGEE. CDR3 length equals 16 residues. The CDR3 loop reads CASSAGTAPDTGELFF. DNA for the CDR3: TGTGCCAGCAGCGCCGGGACAGCCCCCGACACCGGGGAGCTGTTTTTT.

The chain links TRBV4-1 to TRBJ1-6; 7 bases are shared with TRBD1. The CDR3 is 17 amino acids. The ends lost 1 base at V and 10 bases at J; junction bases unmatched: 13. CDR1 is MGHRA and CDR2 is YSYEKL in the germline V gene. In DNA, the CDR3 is TGCGCCAGCAGCCAAGCGCCATACAGGGGAATAGGATCACCCCTCCACTTT. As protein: CASSQAPYRGIGSPLHF.

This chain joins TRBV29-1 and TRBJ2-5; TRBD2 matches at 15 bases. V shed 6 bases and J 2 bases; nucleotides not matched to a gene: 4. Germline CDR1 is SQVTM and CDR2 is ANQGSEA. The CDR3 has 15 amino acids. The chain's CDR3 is CSVRTSGRAQETQYF. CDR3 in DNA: TGCAGCGTGAGGACTAGCGGGAGGGCTCAAGAGACCCAGTACTTC.

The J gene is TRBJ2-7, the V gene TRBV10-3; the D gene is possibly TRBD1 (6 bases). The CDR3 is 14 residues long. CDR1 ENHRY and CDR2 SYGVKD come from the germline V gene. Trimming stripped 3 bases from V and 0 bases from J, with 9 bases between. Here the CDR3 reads CAISDEGVSYEQYF. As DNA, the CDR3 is TGTGCCATCAGTGACGAGGGGGTCTCCTACGAGCAGTACTTC.

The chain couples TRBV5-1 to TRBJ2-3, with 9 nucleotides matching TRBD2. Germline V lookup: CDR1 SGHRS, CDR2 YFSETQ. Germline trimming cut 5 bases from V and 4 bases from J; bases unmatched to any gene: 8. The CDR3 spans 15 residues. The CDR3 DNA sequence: TGCGCCAGCAGTTCCTACCTAGCGGGATCAGATACGCAGTATTTT. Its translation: CASSSYLAGSDTQYF.

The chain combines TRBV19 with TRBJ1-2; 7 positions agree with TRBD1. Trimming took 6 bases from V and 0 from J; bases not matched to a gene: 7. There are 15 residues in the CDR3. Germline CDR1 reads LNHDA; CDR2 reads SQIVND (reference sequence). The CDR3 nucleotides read TGTGCCAGTAGAAAGGACAGGCAGGCTAACTATGGCTACACCTTC. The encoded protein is CASRKDRQANYGYTF.

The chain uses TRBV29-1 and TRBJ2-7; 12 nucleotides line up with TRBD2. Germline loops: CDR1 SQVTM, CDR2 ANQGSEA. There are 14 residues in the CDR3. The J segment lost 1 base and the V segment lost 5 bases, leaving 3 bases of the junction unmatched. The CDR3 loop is CSVSGLAGSYEQYF. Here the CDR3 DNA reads TGCAGCGTTTCCGGACTAGCGGGGTCCTACGAGCAGTACTTC.

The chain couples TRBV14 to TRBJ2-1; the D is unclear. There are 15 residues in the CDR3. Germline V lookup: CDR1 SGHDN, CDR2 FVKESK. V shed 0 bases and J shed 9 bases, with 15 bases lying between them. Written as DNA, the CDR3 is TGTGCCAGCAGCCAAGACATCCCGGGTGTAGGTGAGCAGTTCTTC. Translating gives CASSQDIPGVGEQFF.

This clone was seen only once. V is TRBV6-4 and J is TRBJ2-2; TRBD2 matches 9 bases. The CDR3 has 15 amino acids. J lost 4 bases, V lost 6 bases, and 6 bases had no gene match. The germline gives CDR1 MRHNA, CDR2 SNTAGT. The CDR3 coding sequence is TGTGCCAGCAGACTGACTAGCGGCTTCACCGGGGAGCTGTTTTTT. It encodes CASRLTSGFTGELFF.

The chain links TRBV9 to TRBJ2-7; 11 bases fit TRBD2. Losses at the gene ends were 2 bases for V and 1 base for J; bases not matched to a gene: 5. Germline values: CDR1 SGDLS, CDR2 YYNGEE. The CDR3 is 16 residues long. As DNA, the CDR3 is TGTGCCAGCAGCGTCTCCGGGACTAGCGGATCCTACGAGCAGTACTTC. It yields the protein CASSVSGTSGSYEQYF.

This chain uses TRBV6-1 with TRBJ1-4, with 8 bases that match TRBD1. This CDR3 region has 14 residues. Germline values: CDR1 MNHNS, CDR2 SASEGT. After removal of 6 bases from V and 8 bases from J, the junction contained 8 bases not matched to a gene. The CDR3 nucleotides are TGTGCCAGCAGGGACGGGACAGGAGGGGAAAAACTGTTTTTT. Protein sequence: CASRDGTGGEKLFF.

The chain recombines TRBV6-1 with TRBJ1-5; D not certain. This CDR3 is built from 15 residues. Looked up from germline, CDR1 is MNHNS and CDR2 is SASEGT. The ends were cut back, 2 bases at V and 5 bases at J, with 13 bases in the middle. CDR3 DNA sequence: TGTGCCAGCAGTGAAACGGCAGCCCAAGATCAGCCCCAGCATTTT. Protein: CASSETAAQDQPQHF.

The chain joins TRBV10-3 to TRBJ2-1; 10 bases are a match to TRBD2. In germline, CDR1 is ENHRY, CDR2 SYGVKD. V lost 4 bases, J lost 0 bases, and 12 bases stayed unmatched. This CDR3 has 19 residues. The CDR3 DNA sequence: TGTGCCATCAGTGGGAATGATAGGACTAGCGGTAACTCCTACAATGAGCAGTTCTTC. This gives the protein CAISGNDRTSGNSYNEQFF.